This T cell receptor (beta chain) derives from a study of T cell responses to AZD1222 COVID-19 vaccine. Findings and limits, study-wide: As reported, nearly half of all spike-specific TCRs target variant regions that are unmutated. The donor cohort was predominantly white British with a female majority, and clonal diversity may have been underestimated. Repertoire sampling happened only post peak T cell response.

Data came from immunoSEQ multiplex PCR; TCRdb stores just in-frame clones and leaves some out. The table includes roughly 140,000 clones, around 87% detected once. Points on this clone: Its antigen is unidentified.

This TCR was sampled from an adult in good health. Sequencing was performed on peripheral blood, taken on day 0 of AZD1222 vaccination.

The CDR3 DNA reads as TGTGCCACCAGCAGGTCCTATAGGGAGGGGACGTCCTACAATGAGCAGTTCTTC. Encoded protein: CATSRSYREGTSYNEQFF. This rearrangement joins TRBV15 to TRBJ2-1; 7 nucleotides line up with TRBD2. The CDR3 is 18 amino acids. The ends lost 3 bases at V and 1 base at J; junction bases unmatched: 12. Per germline, CDR1 LNHNV and CDR2 YYDKDF (reference sequence).